This T cell receptor beta chain was recorded in a study of blood T cell repertoires in COVID-19. The CDR3 loop spans 16 amino acids. The ends lost 3 bases at V and 10 bases at J; junction bases unmatched: 9. Germline lookup yields CDR1 MGHDK and CDR2 SYGVNS. Generated by immunoSEQ multiplex PCR, the TCRdb table keeps only in-frame clones and is missing some. The table includes a few hundred thousand clones, 82% detected once. This clonotype originated in a woman between 70 and 85 years old with COVID-19, enrolled during active disease. The genes are TRBV25-1 and TRBJ1-6, with 10 bases matching TRBD1. Sequencing input: peripheral blood. CDR3 loop: CASSEASGTGASPLHF. As DNA, the CDR3 is TGTGCCAGCAGTGAGGCGTCCGGGACAGGGGCCTCACCCCTCCACTTT.